This TCR beta chain emerged from a study of identical twins. Study-wide points: Within cord blood, abundant beta clonotypes carried fewer insertions, but memory repertoires showed no such trend. In zero-insertion analyses, partial confounding could arise from invariant MAIT and iNKT cells. Conclusions relied on cross-sectional statistical analysis, not following the same donors.

To note about this clonotype: Antigen unknown.

Unmatched junction bases numbered 5, after V lost 4 bases and J lost 2 bases. Germline CDR1 reads KGHDR; CDR2 reads SFDVKD. The CDR3 is 16 residues long. TCRdb re-derived calls from the 5' RACE reads in MiXCR, one entry per CDR3 protein. The repertoire holds about 810,000 distinct CDR3 sequences, with around 12% as singletons. These data also featured in a second study, about yellow fever vaccine responses in identical twins. In that study: It has been reported that, in twins, the vaccine T cell response seemed partly convergent and partly personalized.

Material for sequencing was PBMCs. The chain joins TRBV24-1 to TRBJ2-7; TRBD2 agrees at 12 bases. This sequence originates from a woman under 30 in good health. The CDR3: CATSDPTSGRPYEQYF. Written as DNA, the CDR3 is TGTGCCACCAGTGACCCAACTAGCGGGAGGCCCTACGAGCAGTACTTC.